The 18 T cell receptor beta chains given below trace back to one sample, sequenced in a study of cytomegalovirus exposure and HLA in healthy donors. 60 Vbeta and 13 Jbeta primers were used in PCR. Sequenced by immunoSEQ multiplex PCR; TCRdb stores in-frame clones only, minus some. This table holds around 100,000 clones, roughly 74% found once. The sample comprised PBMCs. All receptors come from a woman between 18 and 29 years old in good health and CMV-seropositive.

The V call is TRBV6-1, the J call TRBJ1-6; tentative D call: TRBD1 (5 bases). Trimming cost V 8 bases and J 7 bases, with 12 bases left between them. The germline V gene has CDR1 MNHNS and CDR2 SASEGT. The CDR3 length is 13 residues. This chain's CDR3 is CASQDRRNSPLHF. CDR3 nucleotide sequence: TGTGCCAGCCAAGACAGAAGAAATTCACCCCTCCACTTT.

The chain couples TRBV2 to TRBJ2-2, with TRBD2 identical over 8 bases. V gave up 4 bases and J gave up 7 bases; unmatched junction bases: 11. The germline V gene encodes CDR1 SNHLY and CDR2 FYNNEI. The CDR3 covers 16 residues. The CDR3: CASSVYERELGGELFF. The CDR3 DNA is TGTGCCAGCAGTGTTTATGAGCGGGAGTTAGGCGGGGAGCTGTTTTTT.

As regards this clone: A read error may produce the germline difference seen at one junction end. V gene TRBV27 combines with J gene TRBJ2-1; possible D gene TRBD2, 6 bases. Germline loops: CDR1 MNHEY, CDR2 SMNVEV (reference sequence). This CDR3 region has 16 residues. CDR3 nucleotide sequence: TGTGCCAGCAGTATCACGACGAGGAGGGCAGGTAATGGGCAGTTCTTC. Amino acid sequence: CASSITTRRAGNGQFF.

DNA for the CDR3: TGTGCCAGCAGCTTATTGGCTAGCGGGAGCCCCTGGGATACGCAGTATTTT. It encodes CASSLLASGSPWDTQYF. The V call is TRBV7-3, the J call TRBJ2-3; TRBD2 matches 10 bases. J gave up 6 bases and V 2 bases, and 11 bases lay outside the gene matches. The CDR3 has 17 residues. Germline V gene lookup returns CDR1 SGHTA and CDR2 FQGTGA.

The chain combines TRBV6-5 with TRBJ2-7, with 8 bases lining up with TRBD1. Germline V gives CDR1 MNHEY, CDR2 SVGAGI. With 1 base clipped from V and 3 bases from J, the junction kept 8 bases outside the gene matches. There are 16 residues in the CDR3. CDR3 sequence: CASSYYRGVTNYEQYF. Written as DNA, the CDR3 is TGTGCCAGCAGTTACTACAGGGGGGTGACTAACTACGAGCAGTACTTC.

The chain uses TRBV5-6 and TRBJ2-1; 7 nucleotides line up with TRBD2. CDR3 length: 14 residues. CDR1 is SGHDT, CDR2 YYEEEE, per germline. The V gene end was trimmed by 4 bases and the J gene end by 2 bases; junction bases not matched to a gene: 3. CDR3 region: CASSRGTTYNEQFF. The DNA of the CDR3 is TGTGCCAGCAGCCGCGGGACTACCTACAATGAGCAGTTCTTC.

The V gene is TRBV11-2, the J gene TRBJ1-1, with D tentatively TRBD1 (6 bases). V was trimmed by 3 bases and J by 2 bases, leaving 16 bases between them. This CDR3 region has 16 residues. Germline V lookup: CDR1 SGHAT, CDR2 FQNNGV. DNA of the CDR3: TGTGCCAGCAGCTTCCACCTGACAGGATTTAACACTGAAGCTTTCTTT. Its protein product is CASSFHLTGFNTEAFF.

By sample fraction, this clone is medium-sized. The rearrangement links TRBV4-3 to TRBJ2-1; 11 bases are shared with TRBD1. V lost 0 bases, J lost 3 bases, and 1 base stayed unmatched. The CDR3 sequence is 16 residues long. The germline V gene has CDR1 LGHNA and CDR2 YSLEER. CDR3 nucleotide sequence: TGCGCCAGCAGCCAAGAGGGGACAGGGGGCTACAATGAGCAGTTCTTC. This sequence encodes CASSQEGTGGYNEQFF.

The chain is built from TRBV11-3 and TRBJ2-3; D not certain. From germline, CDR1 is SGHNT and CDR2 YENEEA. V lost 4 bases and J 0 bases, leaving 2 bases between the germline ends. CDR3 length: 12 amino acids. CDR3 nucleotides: TGTGCCAGCAGCTCTAGCACAGATACGCAGTATTTT. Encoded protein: CASSSSTDTQYF.

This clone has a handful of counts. CDR3 DNA sequence: TGCGCCAGCAGCCAAGTCGGCCAGGGAGGTGAAAAACTGTTTTTT. Translation gives CASSQVGQGGEKLFF. The gene calls are TRBV4-1 and TRBJ1-4; a weak D match, TRBD1 (5 bases). CDR1 is MGHRA, CDR2 YSYEKL, per germline. Trimming took 1 base from V and 7 from J, leaving 13 bases between them. The CDR3 contains 15 residues.

CDR3 DNA sequence: TGTGCCAGTAGGTCCGGGACAGGGTCGGAGAGGACGCAGTATTTT. The encoded protein is CASRSGTGSERTQYF. The gene calls are TRBV19 and TRBJ2-3, with 9 bases fitting TRBD1. The CDR3 has 15 amino acids. Germline V gives CDR1 LNHDA, CDR2 SQIVND (reference sequence). V trimming: 6 bases; J trimming: 9 bases; junction bases outside the gene matches: 13.

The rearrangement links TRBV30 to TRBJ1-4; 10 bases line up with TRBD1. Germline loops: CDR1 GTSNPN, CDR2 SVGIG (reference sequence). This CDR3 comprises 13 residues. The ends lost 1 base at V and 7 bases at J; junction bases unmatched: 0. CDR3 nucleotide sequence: TGTGCCTGGAGTGGGGACAGGGGTGAAAAACTGTTTTTT. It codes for CAWSGDRGEKLFF.

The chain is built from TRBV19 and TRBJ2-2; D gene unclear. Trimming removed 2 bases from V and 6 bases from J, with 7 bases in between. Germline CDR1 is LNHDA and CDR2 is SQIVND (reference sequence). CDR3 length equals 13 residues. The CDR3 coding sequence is TGTGCCAGTAGTATAAGCCGTCCCGGGGAGCTGTTTTTT. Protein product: CASSISRPGELFF.

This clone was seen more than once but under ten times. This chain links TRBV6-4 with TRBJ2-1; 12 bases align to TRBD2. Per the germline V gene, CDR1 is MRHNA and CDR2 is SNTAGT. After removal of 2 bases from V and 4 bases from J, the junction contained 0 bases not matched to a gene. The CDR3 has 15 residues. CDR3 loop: CASSDGTSGYNEQFF. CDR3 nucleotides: TGTGCCAGCAGTGACGGGACTAGCGGGTACAATGAGCAGTTCTTC.

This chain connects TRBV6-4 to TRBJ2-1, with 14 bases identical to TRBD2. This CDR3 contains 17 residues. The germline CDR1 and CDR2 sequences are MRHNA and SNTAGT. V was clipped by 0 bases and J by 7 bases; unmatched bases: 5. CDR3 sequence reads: CASSDSAGLAGGNEQFF. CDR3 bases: TGTGCCAGCAGTGACTCGGCCGGACTAGCGGGAGGAAATGAGCAGTTCTTC.

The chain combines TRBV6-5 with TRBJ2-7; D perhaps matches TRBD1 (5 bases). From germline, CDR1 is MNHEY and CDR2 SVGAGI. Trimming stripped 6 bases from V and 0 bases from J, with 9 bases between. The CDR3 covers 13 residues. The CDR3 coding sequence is TGTGCCAGCAGCCTGGGGCCCTCCTACGAGCAGTACTTC. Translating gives CASSLGPSYEQYF.

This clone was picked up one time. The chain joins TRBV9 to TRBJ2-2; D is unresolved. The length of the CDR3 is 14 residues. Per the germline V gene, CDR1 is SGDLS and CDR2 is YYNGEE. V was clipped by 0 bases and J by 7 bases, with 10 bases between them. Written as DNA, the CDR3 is TGTGCCAGCAGCGTAGGGGCCAGGAACGGGGAGCTGTTTTTT. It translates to CASSVGARNGELFF.

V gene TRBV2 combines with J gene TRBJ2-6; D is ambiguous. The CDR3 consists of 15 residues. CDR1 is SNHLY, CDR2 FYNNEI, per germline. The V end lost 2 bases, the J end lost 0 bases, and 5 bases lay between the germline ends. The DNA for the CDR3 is TGTGCCAGCAGTGAATATCCCTCTGGGGCCAACGTCCTGACTTTC. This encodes CASSEYPSGANVLTF.